The source of this TCR beta chain is a study of T cell responses to AZD1222 COVID-19 vaccine. Study at large: Pooled in the analysis were second doses at about 4 or about 12 weeks. Findings and caveats of the study: Donors in the cohort were predominantly white British and more often female, and clonal diversity was possibly underestimated. Variant regions that are unmutated are reportedly the target of nearly half of spike-specific TCRs. Two AZD1222 administrations were followed by greater Spike-specific TCR breadth and depth.

A few counts support this clone. Its antigen is undetermined. CDR1 and CDR2 (germline): MNHEY, SVGEGT. Trimming took 6 bases from V and 2 from J; bases not matched to a gene: 8. The CDR3 is 15 amino acids. Method: immunoSEQ multiplex PCR; TCRdb's copy keeps in-frame clones and lacks some. There are about 120,000 clones in the sample; approximately 90% occur only once, and 9.5% to 15% lies in the top ten. The chain carries TRBV6-2 or TRBV6-3 and TRBJ2-3; 7 nucleotides align to TRBD1. The sample was peripheral blood, taken on day 0 of AZD1222 vaccination. The receptor's source is an adult in good health. CDR3 sequence (DNA): TGTGCCAGCAGCCTTTCGACAGGGTTCACAGATACGCAGTATTTT. The encoded protein is CASSLSTGFTDTQYF.